These 19 T cell receptor beta chains originate from one sample sequenced in a study of cytomegalovirus exposure and HLA in healthy donors. 13 Jbeta primers and 60 Vbeta primers were used for the PCR. Sequencing was performed with immunoSEQ multiplex PCR; in TCRdb, only in-frame clones are kept and a portion is missing. The sample holds about 130,000 clones, 80% seen once. Sequencing was performed on PBMCs. These receptors came from a man aged 35 to 55 in good health and CMV-seronegative.

The chain couples TRBV28 to TRBJ1-1; 7 nucleotides align to TRBD1. J gave up 8 bases and V 1 base, and 10 bases lay outside the gene matches. The CDR3 has 15 residues. The V gene's germline CDR1 is MDHEN and CDR2 SYDVKM. In DNA, the CDR3 is TGTGCCAGCAGTTTATCCCCGACAGGGACGCGAGAAGCTTTCTTT. Protein sequence: CASSLSPTGTREAFF.

The CDR3 nucleotides are TGCGCCAGCATGGGGGGACTGGGGGAGACCCAGTACTTC. Amino acid sequence: CASMGGLGETQYF. The rearrangement links TRBV5-1 to TRBJ2-5, with a possible D match to TRBD2 (6 bases). Germline-derived CDR1 and CDR2 are SGHRS and YFSETQ. Between the trimmed V and J ends, which lost 6 bases and 5 bases, there was a span of 14 bases. This CDR3 has 13 residues.

The chain combines TRBV7-2 with TRBJ2-7, with a tentative D call TRBD1 (6 bases). The CDR3 has 12 residues. Germline V gives CDR1 SGHTA, CDR2 FQGNSA. V lost 4 bases and J 7 bases, leaving 11 bases between the germline ends. The CDR3 region is CASSSQGLEQYF. The CDR3 DNA reads as TGTGCCAGCAGCTCCCAGGGGTTGGAGCAGTACTTC.

The chain links TRBV6-5 to TRBJ1-5; 8 bases are shared with TRBD1. This CDR3 region has 16 residues. J was trimmed by 7 bases and V by 3 bases; bases with no gene match: 11. The V gene's germline CDR1 is MNHEY and CDR2 SVGAGI. The CDR3 region is CASSYTADDRGQPQHF. CDR3 sequence (DNA): TGTGCCAGCAGTTATACGGCGGATGACAGGGGCCAGCCCCAGCATTTT.

In its sample, this clone was seen once. CDR3 sequence (DNA): TGCGCCAGCAGCTTGGAGCTAGCTCCGAAGTCCGAGCAGTACTTC. Translation: CASSLELAPKSEQYF. This sequence joins TRBV5-1 and TRBJ2-7; possible D gene TRBD2, 5 bases. There are 15 residues in the CDR3. The V end lost 0 bases, the J end lost 6 bases, and 16 bases lay between the germline ends. The germline CDR1 and CDR2 sequences are SGHRS and YFSETQ.

The gene calls are TRBV11-3 and TRBJ2-7; 8 bases fit TRBD1. This CDR3 comprises 14 residues. Germline loops: CDR1 SGHNT, CDR2 YENEEA. V lost 1 base and J lost 6; bases outside the gene matches: 5. The DNA of the CDR3 is TGTGCCAGCAGCTTAGGGACAGGGTTCGGCGAGCAGTACTTC. This encodes CASSLGTGFGEQYF.

This chain's CDR3 is CASWVGTDYYEQYF. Here the CDR3 DNA reads TGTGCCAGCTGGGTCGGGACTGATTACTACGAGCAGTACTTC. V usage is TRBV6-1 and J usage is TRBJ2-7; D possibly corresponds to TRBD2 (6 bases). V was cut by 8 bases and J by 3 bases, with 17 bases left in between. Germline V gene sequence: CDR1 MNHNS, CDR2 SASEGT. The CDR3 sequence is 14 residues long.

The gene calls are TRBV27 and TRBJ1-1, with a tentative D call TRBD1 (6 bases). The germline V and J ends were trimmed by 2 bases and 4 bases, with 8 bases remaining between them. CDR3 length: 13 residues. Germline V gene lookup returns CDR1 MNHEY and CDR2 SMNVEV (reference sequence). This CDR3 is CASSLRQVTEAFF. The CDR3 bases are TGTGCCAGCAGTTTAAGACAGGTCACTGAAGCTTTCTTT.

The chain links TRBV28 to TRBJ1-5; 9 bases are a match to TRBD1. This CDR3 has 15 amino acids. The germline gives CDR1 MDHEN, CDR2 SYDVKM. With 2 bases clipped from V and 7 bases from J, the junction kept 6 bases outside the gene matches. CDR3 loop: CASSLVDRGEQPQHF. Written as DNA, the CDR3 is TGTGCCAGCAGTTTAGTGGACAGGGGTGAGCAGCCCCAGCATTTT.

The chain is built from TRBV11-2 and TRBJ1-4, with 9 nucleotides matching TRBD1. The J segment lost 1 base and the V segment lost 5 bases, leaving 2 bases of the junction unmatched. Germline loops: CDR1 SGHAT, CDR2 FQNNGV. The CDR3 is 15 residues long. The CDR3 DNA follows: TGTGCCAGCAGCCCGACAGGGGGAACTAATGAAAAACTGTTTTTT. As protein: CASSPTGGTNEKLFF.

This clone appeared a few times. V and J are TRBV2 and TRBJ1-6; D is unclear. Germline V CDR1 and CDR2: SNHLY, FYNNEI. The CDR3 extends over 13 amino acids. Trimming took 7 bases from V and 6 from J, leaving 10 bases between them. The CDR3 sequence is CASKETGNSPLHF. DNA of the CDR3: TGTGCCAGCAAAGAGACTGGTAATTCACCCCTCCACTTT. The variable domain in full, completed from reference TRBV2 and TRBJ1-6, reads EPEVTQTPSHQVTQMGQEVILRCVPISNHLYFYWYRQILGQKVEFLVSFYNNEISEKSEIFDDQFSVERPDGSNFTLKIRSTKLEDSAMYFCASKETGNSPLHFGNGTRLTVT.

The rearrangement uses TRBV6-6 and TRBJ2-1; the match to TRBD1 covers 10 bases. The junction had 5 bases not matched to a gene; V was cut back by 5 bases and J by 1 base. There are 16 residues in the CDR3. Germline values: CDR1 MNHNY, CDR2 SVGAGI (reference sequence). The chain's CDR3 is CASSPGQGISYNEQFF. The CDR3 nucleotides are TGTGCCAGCAGTCCGGGACAGGGGATATCCTACAATGAGCAGTTCTTC.

The chain has TRBV2 and TRBJ1-1; tentative D call: TRBD1 (6 bases). The ends were cut back, 7 bases at V and 0 bases at J, with 12 bases in the middle. This CDR3 is built from 14 residues. Germline V gene sequence: CDR1 SNHLY, CDR2 FYNNEI. This CDR3 is CASTEQGMNTEAFF. The CDR3, as DNA: TGTGCCAGCACCGAACAGGGTATGAACACTGAAGCTTTCTTT. Supplemented by reference TRBV2 and TRBJ1-1, the full variable domain reads EPEVTQTPSHQVTQMGQEVILRCVPISNHLYFYWYRQILGQKVEFLVSFYNNEISEKSEIFDDQFSVERPDGSNFTLKIRSTKLEDSAMYFCASTEQGMNTEAFFGQGTRLTVV.

The chain is built from TRBV5-1 and TRBJ2-5; D call uncertain. Germline V gene sequence: CDR1 SGHRS, CDR2 YFSETQ. This CDR3 is 14 amino acids long. V was pared by 1 base and J by 0 bases, with 7 bases between. The CDR3 DNA is TGCGCCAGCAGCTTGAGACAATACCAAGAGACCCAGTACTTC. It yields the protein CASSLRQYQETQYF.

V is TRBV7-9 and J is TRBJ2-3; a possible D gene is TRBD1 (5 bases). V lost 3 bases to trimming and J lost 6 bases, with 16 bases between them. The CDR3 contains 15 residues. Germline V lookup: CDR1 SEHNR, CDR2 FQNEAQ (reference sequence). DNA for the CDR3: TGTGCCAGCAGCTTGGGTTCTGGTTGGGGCGATACGCAGTATTTT. Translated: CASSLGSGWGDTQYF.

This chain links TRBV5-1 with TRBJ2-7; 7 nucleotides line up with TRBD1. The CDR3 contains 15 residues. Germline values: CDR1 SGHRS, CDR2 YFSETQ. After removal of 4 bases from V and 5 bases from J, the junction contained 12 bases not matched to a gene. The CDR3 DNA sequence: TGCGCCAGCAGCCTGGGGGACAGCCTAATGAACGAGCAGTACTTC. Its protein product is CASSLGDSLMNEQYF.

The chain uses TRBV6-1 and TRBJ1-4, with D tentatively TRBD1 (5 bases). This CDR3 comprises 18 residues. V was shortened by 3 bases and J by 3 bases, with 20 bases between the two germline ends. Germline V CDR1 and CDR2: MNHNS, SASEGT. In DNA, the CDR3 is TGTGCCAGCAGTGAGGGGGGGTCGTGGGCAGACGCTAATGAAAAACTGTTTTTT. Its protein is CASSEGGSWADANEKLFF.

The gene calls are TRBV7-2 and TRBJ2-1; 8 nucleotides agree with TRBD1. Germline V gene sequence: CDR1 SGHTA, CDR2 FQGNSA. There are 15 residues in the CDR3. V was pared by 4 bases and J by 2 bases, with 4 bases of the junction left unmatched. The CDR3 DNA reads as TGTGCCAGCAGCTCCGACAGGGGACCCTACAATGAGCAGTTCTTC. Protein: CASSSDRGPYNEQFF.

This clone was picked up a small number of times. The same CDR3 can be traced to other DNA sequences in this sample. CDR3 DNA sequence: TGTGCCAGCAGTGCACAGGGGAACACTGAAGCTTTCTTT. It translates to CASSAQGNTEAFF. This chain joins TRBV2 and TRBJ1-1; tentatively, D is TRBD1 (6 bases). The V and J ends lost 4 bases and 1 base respectively, with 7 bases between them. Germline-derived CDR1 and CDR2 are SNHLY and FYNNEI. This CDR3 comprises 13 residues.